This T cell receptor (beta chain) was sequenced in a study of blood T cell repertoires in COVID-19. V lost 5 bases to trimming and J lost 1 base, with 8 bases between them. Germline V gene sequence: CDR1 SNHLY, CDR2 FYNNEI. The CDR3 runs 13 residues. Generated by immunoSEQ multiplex PCR, the TCRdb table keeps only in-frame clones and is missing some. The table shows about 240,000 clones, with 86% occurring only once. The sequence came from a man older than 75 with acute or convalescent COVID-19. The V and J genes are TRBV2 and TRBJ1-1; no reliable D call. The specimen was peripheral blood. The CDR3 DNA reads as TGTGCCAGCAGTCCCCGCAGGAACACTGAAGCTTTCTTT. This translates into CASSPRRNTEAFF.